Listed here is a single T cell receptor beta chain. The data originate from a study of blood T cell repertoires in COVID-19. Study-wide background: The samples span acute and convalescent COVID-19 from the United States, Italy and Spain. Sample material is recorded as cDNA or gDNA derived from T cells, B-cell-depleted T cells, or PBMCs.

Libraries were prepared by immunoSEQ multiplex PCR; TCRdb keeps only in-frame clonotypes and omits some of them. Of over 130,000 clones in the sample, about 79% were seen once. The CDR3 consists of 21 residues. Trimming cost V 6 bases and J 6 bases; bases outside gene matches: 24. The germline CDR1 and CDR2 sequences are LNHDA and SQIVND (reference sequence). Each recovered donor of Cohort 3 presented with two negative PCRs, clearance, or symptom resolution. This TCR came from a woman aged 50 to 60 who had recovered from COVID-19. This chain uses TRBV19 with TRBJ2-1; TRBD2 aligns across 12 bases. The sequenced material came from PBMCs or T cells enriched from blood (not recorded which). CDR3 in DNA: TGTGCCAGTAGCCTGACACCTGGTTATTGGACTAGCGGGAATTTTCGCAATGAGCAGTTCTTC. It translates to CASSLTPGYWTSGNFRNEQFF.